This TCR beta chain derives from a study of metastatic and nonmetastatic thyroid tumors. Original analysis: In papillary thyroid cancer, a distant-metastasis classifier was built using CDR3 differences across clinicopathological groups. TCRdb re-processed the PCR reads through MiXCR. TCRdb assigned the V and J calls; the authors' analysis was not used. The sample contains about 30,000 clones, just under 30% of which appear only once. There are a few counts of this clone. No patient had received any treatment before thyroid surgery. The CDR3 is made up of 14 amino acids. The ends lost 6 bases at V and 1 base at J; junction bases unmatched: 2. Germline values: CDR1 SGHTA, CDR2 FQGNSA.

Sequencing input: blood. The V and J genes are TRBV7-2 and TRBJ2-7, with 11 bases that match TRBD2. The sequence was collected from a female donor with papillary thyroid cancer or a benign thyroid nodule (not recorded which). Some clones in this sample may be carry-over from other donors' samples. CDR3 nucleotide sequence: TGTGCCAGCAGACCTAGCGGGGGGTCCTACGAGCAGTACTTC. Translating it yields CASRPSGGSYEQYF.